This TCR beta chain is drawn from a study of neoadjuvant anti-PD-1 for oral cavity cancer. Study as a whole: Nivolumab at 3 mg/kg was mostly given biweekly, three to four doses, pre-surgery. Patients without progression received a fourth nivolumab dose around day 43, then surgical resection on days 50-56.

Method: immunoSEQ multiplex PCR; TCRdb's copy keeps in-frame clones and lacks some. Seen here are roughly 10,000 clones, more than 45% observed once, and the top ten hold roughly 29%. General study results and limits: Pretreatment Treg/Th17 ratio correlated inversely with post-treatment tumor clonality. Greater tumor shrinkage accompanied bigger post-treatment sizes of preexisting clones.

As concerns this clone: The target antigen is unknown.

The receptor's source is a person aged 35-80 years with oral cavity squamous cell carcinoma. Here the sequenced sample was tumor tissue, taken before nivolumab (anti-PD-1) treatment.

The DNA for the CDR3 is TGTGCCAGCAGCTTAGAAGCGGGGGGCTCCACAGATACGCAGTATTTT. Translating gives CASSLEAGGSTDTQYF. V and J are TRBV7-6 and TRBJ2-3, with 9 bases fitting TRBD2. This CDR3 spans 16 amino acids. The V segment lost 1 base and the J segment 2 bases; nucleotides outside the gene matches: 4. Germline CDR1 and CDR2: SGHVS and FNYEAQ.